This entry features one TCR beta chain sequence. This may be a read error: a much more frequent sequence differs by one nucleotide. The sample belongs to a study of tumor and adjacent non-tumor tissue in lung cancer. Study-wide context: Stage I to III disease affected ten to eleven men and 5 women aged roughly 31 to 76.

RNA was extracted from bulk tissue without any cell sorting. Distant lung tissue was collected more than 3 cm away from the tumor edge. CDR1 and CDR2 from the germline V gene are SGHDT and YYEEEE. There are 16 residues in the CDR3. Trimming left V 0 bases short and J 4 bases short, with 17 bases between. TCRbeta libraries were built with three rounds of nested PCR, modified from ARM-PCR. Using its own MiXCR run on the multiplex PCR reads, TCRdb lists one record per CDR3 protein. The profile shows some 73,000 distinct CDR3 sequences, approximately 78% of them singletons. The sequence was collected from a man in his 60s with non-small cell lung cancer. Source material: distant non-tumor lung tissue. This chain uses TRBV5-6 with TRBJ2-7; D is possibly TRBD1 (6 bases). The CDR3 sequence: CASSLAAGALTYEQYF. CDR3 in DNA: TGTGCCAGCAGCTTGGCCGCAGGGGCGTTAACTTACGAGCAGTACTTC.